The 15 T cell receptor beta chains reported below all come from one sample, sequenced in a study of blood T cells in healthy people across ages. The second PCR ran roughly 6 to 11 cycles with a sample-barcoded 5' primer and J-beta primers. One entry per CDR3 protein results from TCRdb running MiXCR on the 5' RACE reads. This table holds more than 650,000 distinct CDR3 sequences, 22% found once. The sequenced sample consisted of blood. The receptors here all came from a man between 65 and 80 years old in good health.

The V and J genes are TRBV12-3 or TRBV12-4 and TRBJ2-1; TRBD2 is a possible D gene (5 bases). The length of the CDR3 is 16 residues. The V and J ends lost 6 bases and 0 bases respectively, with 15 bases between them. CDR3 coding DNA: TGTGCCAGCAGCCTTTCGGGCGGGTTCTCCTACAATGAGCAGTTCTTC. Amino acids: CASSLSGGFSYNEQFF.

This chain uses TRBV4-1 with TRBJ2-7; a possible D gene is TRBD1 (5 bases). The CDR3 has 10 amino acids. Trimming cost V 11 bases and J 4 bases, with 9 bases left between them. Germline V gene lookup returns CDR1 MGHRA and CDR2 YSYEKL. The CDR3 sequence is CAGAVYEQYV. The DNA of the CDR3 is TGCGCCGGGGCGGTGTACGAGCAGTACGTC.

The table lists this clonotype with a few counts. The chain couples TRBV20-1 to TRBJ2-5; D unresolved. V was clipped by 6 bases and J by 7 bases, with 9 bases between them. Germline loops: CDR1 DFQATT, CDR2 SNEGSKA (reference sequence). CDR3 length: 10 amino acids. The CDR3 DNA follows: TGCAGTGCCACTCACGGGACCCAGTACTTC. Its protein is CSATHGTQYF.

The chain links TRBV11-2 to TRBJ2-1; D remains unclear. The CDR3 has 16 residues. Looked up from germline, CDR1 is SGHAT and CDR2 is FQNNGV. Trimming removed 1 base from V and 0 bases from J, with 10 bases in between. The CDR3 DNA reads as TGTGCCAGCAGCTTAGTTCGGAGCGCCTCCTACAATGAGCAGTTCTTC. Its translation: CASSLVRSASYNEQFF.

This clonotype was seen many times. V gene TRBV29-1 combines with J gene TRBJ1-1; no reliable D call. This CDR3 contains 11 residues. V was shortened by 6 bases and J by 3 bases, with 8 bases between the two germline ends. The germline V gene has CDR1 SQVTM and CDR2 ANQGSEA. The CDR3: CSVNGDTEAFF. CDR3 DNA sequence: TGCAGCGTGAACGGAGACACTGAAGCTTTCTTT.

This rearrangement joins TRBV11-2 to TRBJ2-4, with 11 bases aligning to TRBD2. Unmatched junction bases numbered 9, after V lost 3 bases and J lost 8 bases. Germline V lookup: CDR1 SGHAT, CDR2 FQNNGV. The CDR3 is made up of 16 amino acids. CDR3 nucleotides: TGTGCCAGCAGCTTTACTAGCGGGGGAGGCATGGACATTCAGTACTTC. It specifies CASSFTSGGGMDIQYF.

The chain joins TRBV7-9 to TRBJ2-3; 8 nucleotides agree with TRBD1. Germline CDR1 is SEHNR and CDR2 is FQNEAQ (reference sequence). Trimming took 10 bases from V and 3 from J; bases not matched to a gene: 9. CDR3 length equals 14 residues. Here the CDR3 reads CATVGQESTDTQYF. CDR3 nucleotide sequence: TGTGCCACCGTGGGACAGGAGTCAACAGATACGCAGTATTTT.

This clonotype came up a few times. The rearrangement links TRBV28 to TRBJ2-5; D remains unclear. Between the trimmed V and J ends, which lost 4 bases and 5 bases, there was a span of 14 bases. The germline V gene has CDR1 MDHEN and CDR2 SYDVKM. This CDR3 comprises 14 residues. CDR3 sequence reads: CASSYSFSEETQYF. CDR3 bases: TGTGCCAGCAGTTATTCTTTTAGTGAGGAGACCCAGTACTTC. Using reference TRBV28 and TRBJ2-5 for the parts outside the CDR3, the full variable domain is DVKVTQSSRYLVKRTGEKVFLECVQDMDHENMFWYRQDPGLGLRLIYFSYDVKMKEKGDIPEGYSVSREKKERFSLILESASTNQTSMYLCASSYSFSEETQYFGPGTRLLVL.

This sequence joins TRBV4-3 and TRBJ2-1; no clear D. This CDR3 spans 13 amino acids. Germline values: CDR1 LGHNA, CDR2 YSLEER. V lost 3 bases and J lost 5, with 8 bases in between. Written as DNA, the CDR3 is TGCGCCAGCAGCCAGCTAGACCACAATGAGCAGTTCTTC. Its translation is CASSQLDHNEQFF.

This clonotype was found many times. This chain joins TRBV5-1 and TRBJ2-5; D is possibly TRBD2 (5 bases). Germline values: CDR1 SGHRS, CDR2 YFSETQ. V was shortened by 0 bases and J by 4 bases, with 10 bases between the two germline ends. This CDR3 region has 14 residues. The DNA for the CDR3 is TGCGCCAGCAGCTTGGCCAATGAGGGAGAGACCCAGTACTTC. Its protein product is CASSLANEGETQYF.

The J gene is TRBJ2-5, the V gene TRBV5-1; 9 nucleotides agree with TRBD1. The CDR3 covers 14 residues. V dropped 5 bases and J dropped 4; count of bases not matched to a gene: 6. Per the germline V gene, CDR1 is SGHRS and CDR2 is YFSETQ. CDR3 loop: CASRRQGELETQYF. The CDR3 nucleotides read TGCGCCAGCAGACGACAGGGGGAATTAGAGACCCAGTACTTC.

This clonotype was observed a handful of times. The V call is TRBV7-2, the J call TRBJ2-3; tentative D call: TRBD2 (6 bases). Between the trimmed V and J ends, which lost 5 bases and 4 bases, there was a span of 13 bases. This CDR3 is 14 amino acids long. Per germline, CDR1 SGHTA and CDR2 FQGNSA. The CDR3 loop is CASSIRRAADTQYF. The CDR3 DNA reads TGTGCCAGCAGCATTCGGAGGGCTGCAGATACGCAGTATTTT.

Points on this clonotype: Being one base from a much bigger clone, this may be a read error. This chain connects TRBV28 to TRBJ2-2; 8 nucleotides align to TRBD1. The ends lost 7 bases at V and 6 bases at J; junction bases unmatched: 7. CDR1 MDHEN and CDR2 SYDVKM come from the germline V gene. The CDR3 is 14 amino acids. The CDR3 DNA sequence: TGTGCCAGCATAGACAGGGGATCTCCCGGGGAGCTGTTTTTT. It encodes CASIDRGSPGELFF.

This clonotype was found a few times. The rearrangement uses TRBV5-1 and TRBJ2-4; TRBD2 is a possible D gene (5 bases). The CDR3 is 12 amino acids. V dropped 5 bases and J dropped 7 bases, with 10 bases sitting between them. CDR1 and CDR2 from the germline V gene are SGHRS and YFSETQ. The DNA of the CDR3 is TGCGCCAGCAGTGTCCCGGGGAACATTCAGTACTTC. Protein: CASSVPGNIQYF.

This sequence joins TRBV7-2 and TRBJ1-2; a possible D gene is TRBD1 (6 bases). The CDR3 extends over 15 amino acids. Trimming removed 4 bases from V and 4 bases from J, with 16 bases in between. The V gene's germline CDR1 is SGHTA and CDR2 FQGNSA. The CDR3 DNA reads TGTGCCAGCAGCTCTCAGACAGGAGAAGCCTATGGCTACACCTTC. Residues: CASSSQTGEAYGYTF.